Shown below are 9 T cell receptor beta chains from a single sample sequenced in a study of CD8 T cells in Susac syndrome. An amount of RNA that ranged from roughly 0.45 to 1 ug was reverse transcribed with random hexamers. A single record per CDR3 protein comes from TCRdb applying MiXCR to the immunoSEQ multiplex PCR reads. Of 150,000 to 200,000 distinct CDR3 sequences in the sample, 90% to 95% were seen once. Specimen: CD4+ T cells from PBMCs. The receptors come from a human donor in good health.

The chain uses TRBV11-3 and TRBJ2-5, with D perhaps matching TRBD1 (6 bases). Trimming took off 2 bases at V and 1 base at J, with 8 bases between the two ends. In germline, CDR1 is SGHNT, CDR2 YENEEA. The CDR3 covers 14 residues. The CDR3 DNA follows: TGTGCCAGCAGCTTATCGGACAGCCAAGAGACCCAGTACTTC. Encoded protein: CASSLSDSQETQYF.

This sequence joins TRBV20-1 and TRBJ2-5; 9 bases are a match to TRBD1. Germline values: CDR1 DFQATT, CDR2 SNEGSKA (reference sequence). The trim removed 6 bases at V and 1 base at J, leaving 15 bases unmatched. This CDR3 region has 17 residues. The DNA of the CDR3 is TGCAGTGCAACCACCGCAAAGCCGGGACAGGGCCAAGAGACCCAGTACTTC. It is translated as CSATTAKPGQGQETQYF.

This clonotype has just a few counts. The V call is TRBV6-6, the J call TRBJ2-7; no clear D gene. V lost 2 bases to trimming and J lost 0 bases, with 11 bases between them. Germline V gene lookup returns CDR1 MNHNY and CDR2 SVGAGI (reference sequence). The CDR3 totals 15 residues. The CDR3 reads CASSYGQASSYEQYV. CDR3 nucleotide sequence: TGTGCCAGCAGTTACGGGCAGGCGAGCTCCTACGAGCAGTACGTC.

The V and J genes are TRBV29-1 and TRBJ1-6; 7 positions match TRBD1. This CDR3 is 13 amino acids long. Per the germline V gene, CDR1 is SQVTM and CDR2 is ANQGSEA. The V segment lost 5 bases and the J segment 8 bases; nucleotides outside the gene matches: 6. The CDR3 DNA sequence: TGCAGCGTTTCAGGGGGTCTCGATTCACCCCTCCACTTT. Amino acids: CSVSGGLDSPLHF.

This chain uses TRBV21-1 with TRBJ1-4; no DNA check was done on the table's D call, TRBD1. TRBV21-1 constitutes a pseudogene. The CDR3 has 15 residues. CDR3 coding DNA: TGTGCCAGCAGCAAAAACCCAGGGGTGGGTGAAAAACTGTTTTTT. This sequence encodes CASSKNPGVGEKLFF.

The genes are TRBV2 and TRBJ1-1, with D hard to call. The V end lost 5 bases, the J end lost 2 bases, and 9 bases lay between the germline ends. This CDR3 comprises 13 residues. Germline CDR1 and CDR2: SNHLY and FYNNEI. The CDR3 loop reads CASSRLRNTEAFF. Here the CDR3 DNA reads TGTGCCAGCAGTCGACTACGAAACACTGAAGCTTTCTTT.

The rearrangement links TRBV24-1 to TRBJ2-6; D gene uncertain. Trimming left V 3 bases short and J 4 bases short, with 9 bases between. The length of the CDR3 is 15 residues. CDR1 and CDR2 (germline): KGHDR, SFDVKD. CDR3 in amino acids: CATSDRSGGANVLTF. For the CDR3, the DNA is TGTGCCACCAGTGATCGGTCCGGCGGGGCCAACGTCCTGACTTTC.

V gene TRBV15 combines with J gene TRBJ2-5, with D tentatively TRBD2 (6 bases). CDR1 is LNHNV and CDR2 is YYDKDF in the germline V gene (reference sequence). The CDR3 spans 14 residues. V gave up 1 base and J gave up 5 bases, with 11 bases separating them. CDR3 coding DNA: TGTGCCACCAGCAGAGCAACGGCGGGGGAGACCCAGTACTTC. Protein sequence: CATSRATAGETQYF.

The chain recombines TRBV3-1 with TRBJ1-4, with TRBD1 matching over 7 bases. Germline CDR1 is LGHDT and CDR2 is YNNKEL (reference sequence). CDR3 length equals 15 residues. The V gene end was trimmed by 9 bases and the J gene end by 8 bases; junction bases not matched to a gene: 15. The DNA of the CDR3 is TGTGCCAGTTCATTAGGGGGCTCGCCATGGGAAAAACTGTTTTTT. Amino acids: CASSLGGSPWEKLFF.